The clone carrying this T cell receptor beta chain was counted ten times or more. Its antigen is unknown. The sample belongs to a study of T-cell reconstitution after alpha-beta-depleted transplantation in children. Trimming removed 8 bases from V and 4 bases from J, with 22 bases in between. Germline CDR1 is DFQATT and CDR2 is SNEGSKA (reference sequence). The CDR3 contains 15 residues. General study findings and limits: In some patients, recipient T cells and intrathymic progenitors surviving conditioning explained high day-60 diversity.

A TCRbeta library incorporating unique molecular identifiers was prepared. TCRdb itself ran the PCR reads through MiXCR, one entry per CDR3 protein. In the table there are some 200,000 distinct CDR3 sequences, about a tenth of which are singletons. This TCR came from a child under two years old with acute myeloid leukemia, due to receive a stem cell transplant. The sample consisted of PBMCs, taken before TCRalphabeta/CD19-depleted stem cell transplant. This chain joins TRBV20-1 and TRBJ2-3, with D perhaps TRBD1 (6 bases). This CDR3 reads CSTSMGAQLADTQYF. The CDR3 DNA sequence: TGCAGTACGTCAATGGGGGCCCAGCTCGCAGATACGCAGTATTTT.